The sequence of this T cell receptor beta chain was determined in a study of blood T cells in healthy people across ages. Overall study results and limits: Naive T cell percentage strongly correlated with TCR beta diversity.

Germline lookup yields CDR1 SQVTM and CDR2 ANQGSEA. V was shortened by 4 bases and J by 12 bases, with 10 bases between the two germline ends. The CDR3 spans 10 residues. Together with a sample-barcoded 5' primer, a J-beta primer mix was included in a second PCR lasting about 7 to 12 cycles. Each CDR3 protein is one row after TCRdb ran MiXCR on the 5' RACE reads. The profile shows 800,000 to 1,300,000 distinct CDR3 sequences, roughly a quarter of them singletons. A remark on this clonotype: The antigen is unknown.

Separately, the same data were catalogued under a study of T cells of mothers and their children. That study reports: Three healthy Caucasian mothers, along with their six children, were the donors. There were over 8 million TCR beta CDR3 reads from each mother and about 3 million from each child.

The sequencing sample was made of blood. V usage is TRBV29-1 and J usage is TRBJ2-1; D unclear. This clonotype was obtained from a girl aged 2 to 9 in good health. CDR3 DNA sequence: TGCAGCGTTGTTTTGCATGGGCAGTTCTTC. This sequence encodes CSVVLHGQFF.